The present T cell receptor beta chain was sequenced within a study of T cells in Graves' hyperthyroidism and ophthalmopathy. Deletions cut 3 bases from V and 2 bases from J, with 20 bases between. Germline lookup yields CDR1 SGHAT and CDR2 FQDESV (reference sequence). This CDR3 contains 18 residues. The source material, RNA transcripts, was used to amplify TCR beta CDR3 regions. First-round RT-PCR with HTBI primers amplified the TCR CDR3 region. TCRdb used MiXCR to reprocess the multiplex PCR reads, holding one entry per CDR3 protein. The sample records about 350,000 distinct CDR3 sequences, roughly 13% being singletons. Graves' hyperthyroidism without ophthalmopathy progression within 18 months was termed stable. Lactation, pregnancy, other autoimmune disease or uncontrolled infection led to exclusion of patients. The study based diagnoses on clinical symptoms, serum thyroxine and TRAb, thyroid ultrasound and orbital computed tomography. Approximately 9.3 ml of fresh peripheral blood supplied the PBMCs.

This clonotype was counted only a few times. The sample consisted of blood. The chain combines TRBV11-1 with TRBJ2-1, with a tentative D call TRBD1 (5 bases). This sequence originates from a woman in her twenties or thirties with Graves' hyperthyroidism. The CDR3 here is CASSLVYLTDHTYNEQFF. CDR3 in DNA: TGTGCCAGCAGCTTGGTCTACCTGACAGATCATACCTACAATGAGCAGTTCTTC.